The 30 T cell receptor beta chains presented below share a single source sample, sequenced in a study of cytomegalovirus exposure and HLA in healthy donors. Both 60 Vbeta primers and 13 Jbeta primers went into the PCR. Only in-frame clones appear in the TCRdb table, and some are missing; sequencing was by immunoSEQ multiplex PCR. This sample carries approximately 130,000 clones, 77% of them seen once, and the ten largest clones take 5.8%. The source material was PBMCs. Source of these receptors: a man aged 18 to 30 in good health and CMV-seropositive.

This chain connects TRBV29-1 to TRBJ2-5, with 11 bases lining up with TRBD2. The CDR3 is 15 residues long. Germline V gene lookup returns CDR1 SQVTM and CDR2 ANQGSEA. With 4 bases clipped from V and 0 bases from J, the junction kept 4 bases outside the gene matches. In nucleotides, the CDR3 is TGCAGCGTTGTAACTAGCGGGAGTTACCAAGAGACCCAGTACTTC. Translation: CSVVTSGSYQETQYF.

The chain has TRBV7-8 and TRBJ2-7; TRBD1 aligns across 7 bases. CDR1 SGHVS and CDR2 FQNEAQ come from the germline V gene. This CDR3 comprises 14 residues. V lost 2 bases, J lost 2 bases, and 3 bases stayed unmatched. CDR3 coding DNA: TGTGCCAGCAGCTTACTGACAGGGACCTACGAGCAGTACTTC. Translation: CASSLLTGTYEQYF.

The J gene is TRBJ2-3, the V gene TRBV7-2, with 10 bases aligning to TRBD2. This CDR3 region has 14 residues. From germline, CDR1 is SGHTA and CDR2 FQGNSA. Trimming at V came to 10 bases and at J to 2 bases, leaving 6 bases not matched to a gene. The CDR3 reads CATQLAGNTDTQYF. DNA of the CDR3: TGTGCCACCCAACTAGCGGGGAACACAGATACGCAGTATTTT.

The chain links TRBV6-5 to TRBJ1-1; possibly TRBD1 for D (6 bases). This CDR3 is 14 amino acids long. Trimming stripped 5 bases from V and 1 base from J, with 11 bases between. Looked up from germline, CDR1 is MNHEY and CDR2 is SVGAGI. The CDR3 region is CASSLTGQNTEAFF. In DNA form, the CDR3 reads TGTGCCAGCAGTCTGACAGGACAGAACACTGAAGCTTTCTTT.

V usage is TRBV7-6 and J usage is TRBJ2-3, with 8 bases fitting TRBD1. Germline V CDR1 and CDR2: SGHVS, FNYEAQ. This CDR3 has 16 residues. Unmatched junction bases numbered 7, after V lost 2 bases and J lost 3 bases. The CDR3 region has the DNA TGTGCCAGCAGCTTAAGCCAGGGGGCCGTAACAGATACGCAGTATTTT. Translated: CASSLSQGAVTDTQYF.

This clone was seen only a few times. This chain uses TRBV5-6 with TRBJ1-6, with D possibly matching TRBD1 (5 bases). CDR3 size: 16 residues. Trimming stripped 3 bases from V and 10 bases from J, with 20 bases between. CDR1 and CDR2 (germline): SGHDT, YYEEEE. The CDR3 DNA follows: TGTGCCAGCAGCTCCTCGTTGGCAGGGCTCCGATCACCCCTCCACTTT. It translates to CASSSSLAGLRSPLHF.

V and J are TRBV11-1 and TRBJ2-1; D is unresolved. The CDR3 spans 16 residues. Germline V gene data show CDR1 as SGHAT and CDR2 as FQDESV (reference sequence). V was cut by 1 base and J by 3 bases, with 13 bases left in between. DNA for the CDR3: TGTGCCAGCAGCTTAGTTTTCGACTCTTACTACAATGAGCAGTTCTTC. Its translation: CASSLVFDSYYNEQFF.

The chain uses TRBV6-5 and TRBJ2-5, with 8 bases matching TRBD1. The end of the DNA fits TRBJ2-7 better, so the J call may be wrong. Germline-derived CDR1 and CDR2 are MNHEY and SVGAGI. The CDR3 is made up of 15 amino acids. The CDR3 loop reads CATRIHRGTTYEQYF. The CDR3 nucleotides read TGTGCCACCAGAATCCACAGGGGGACGACCTACGAGCAGTACTTC.

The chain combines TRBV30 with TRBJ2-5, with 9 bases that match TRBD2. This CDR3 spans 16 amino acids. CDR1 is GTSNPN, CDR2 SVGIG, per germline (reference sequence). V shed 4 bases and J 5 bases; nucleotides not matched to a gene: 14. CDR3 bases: TGTGCCTGGAACCTCGTGACTAGCGGTGATGGCGAGACCCAGTACTTC. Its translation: CAWNLVTSGDGETQYF.

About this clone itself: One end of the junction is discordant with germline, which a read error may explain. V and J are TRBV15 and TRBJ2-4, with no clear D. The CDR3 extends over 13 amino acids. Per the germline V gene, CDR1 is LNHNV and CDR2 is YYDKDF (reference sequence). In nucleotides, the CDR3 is TGTGCCACCAGCAGAGGAATCAAAAACAGTCAGTACTTC. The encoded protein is CATSRGIKNSQYF.

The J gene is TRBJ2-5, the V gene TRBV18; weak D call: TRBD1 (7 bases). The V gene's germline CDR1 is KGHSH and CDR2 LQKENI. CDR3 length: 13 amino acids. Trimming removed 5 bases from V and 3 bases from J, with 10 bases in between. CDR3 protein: CASSGRGEETQYF. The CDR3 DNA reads TGTGCCAGCTCAGGCAGGGGGGAAGAGACCCAGTACTTC.

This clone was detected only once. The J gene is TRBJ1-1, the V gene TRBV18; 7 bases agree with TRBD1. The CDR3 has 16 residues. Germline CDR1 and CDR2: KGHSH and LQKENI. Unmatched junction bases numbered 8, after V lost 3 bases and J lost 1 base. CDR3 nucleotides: TGTGCCAGCTCACCCCTAGGACAGGCATCGAACACTGAAGCTTTCTTT. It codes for CASSPLGQASNTEAFF.

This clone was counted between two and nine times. The CDR3 protein is CASSLRDLNTEAFF. The CDR3 DNA follows: TGTGCCAGCAGCTTGCGGGACTTGAACACTGAAGCTTTCTTT. V and J are TRBV5-4 and TRBJ1-1, with a possible D match to TRBD1 (5 bases). The germline gives CDR1 SGHNT, CDR2 YYREEE (reference sequence). The CDR3 loop spans 14 amino acids. V lost 1 base and J lost 0, with 7 bases in between.

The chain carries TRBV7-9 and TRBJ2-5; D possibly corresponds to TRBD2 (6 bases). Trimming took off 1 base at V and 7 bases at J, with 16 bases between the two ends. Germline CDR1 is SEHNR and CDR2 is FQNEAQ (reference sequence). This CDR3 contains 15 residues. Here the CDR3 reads CASSLVWGLTATQYF. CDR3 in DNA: TGTGCCAGCAGCTTAGTATGGGGACTCACTGCGACCCAGTACTTC.

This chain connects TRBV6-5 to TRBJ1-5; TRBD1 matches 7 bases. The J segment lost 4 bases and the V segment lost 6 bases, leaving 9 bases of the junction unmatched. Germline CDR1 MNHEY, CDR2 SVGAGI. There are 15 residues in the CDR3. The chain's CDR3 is CASRGDRALNQPQHF. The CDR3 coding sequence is TGTGCCAGCAGGGGGGACAGAGCCCTTAATCAGCCCCAGCATTTT.

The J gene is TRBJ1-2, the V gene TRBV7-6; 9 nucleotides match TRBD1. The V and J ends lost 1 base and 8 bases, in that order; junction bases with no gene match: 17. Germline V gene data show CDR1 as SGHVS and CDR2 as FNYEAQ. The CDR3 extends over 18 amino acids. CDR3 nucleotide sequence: TGTGCCAGCAGCTTAGAGTCCGGGACAGGGTCTGGGCCGTACGGCTACACCTTC. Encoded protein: CASSLESGTGSGPYGYTF.

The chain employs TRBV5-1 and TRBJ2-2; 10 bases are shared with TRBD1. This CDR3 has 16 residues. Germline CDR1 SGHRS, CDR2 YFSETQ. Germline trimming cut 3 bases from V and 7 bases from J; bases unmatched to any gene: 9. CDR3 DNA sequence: TGCGCCAGCAGCTACCCGGACAGGGGGGGCATCGGGGAGCTGTTTTTT. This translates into CASSYPDRGGIGELFF.

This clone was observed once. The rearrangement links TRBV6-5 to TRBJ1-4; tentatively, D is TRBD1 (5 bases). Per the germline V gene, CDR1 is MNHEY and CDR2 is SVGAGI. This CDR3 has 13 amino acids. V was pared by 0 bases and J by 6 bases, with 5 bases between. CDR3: CASSYSTDEKLFF. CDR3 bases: TGTGCCAGCAGTTACTCGACAGATGAAAAACTGTTTTTT.

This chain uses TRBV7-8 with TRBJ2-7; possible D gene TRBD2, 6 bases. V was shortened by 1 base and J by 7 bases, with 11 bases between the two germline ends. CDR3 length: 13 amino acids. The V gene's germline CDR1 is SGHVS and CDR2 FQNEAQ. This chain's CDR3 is CASSLVEGLEQYF. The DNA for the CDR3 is TGTGCCAGCAGCTTAGTGGAGGGTCTGGAGCAGTACTTC.

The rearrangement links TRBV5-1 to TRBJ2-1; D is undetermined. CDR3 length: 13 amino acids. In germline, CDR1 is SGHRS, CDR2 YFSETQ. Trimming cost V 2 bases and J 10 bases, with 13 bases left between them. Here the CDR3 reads CASSFSTSQEQFF. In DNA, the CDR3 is TGCGCCAGCAGCTTTAGTACTTCCCAAGAGCAGTTCTTC.

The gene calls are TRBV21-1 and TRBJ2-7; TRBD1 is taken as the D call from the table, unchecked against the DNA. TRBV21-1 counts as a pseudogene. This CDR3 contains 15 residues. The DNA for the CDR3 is TGTGCCAGCAGCACTCGGACAGGGCGGAACTACGAGCAGTACTTC. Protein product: CASSTRTGRNYEQYF.

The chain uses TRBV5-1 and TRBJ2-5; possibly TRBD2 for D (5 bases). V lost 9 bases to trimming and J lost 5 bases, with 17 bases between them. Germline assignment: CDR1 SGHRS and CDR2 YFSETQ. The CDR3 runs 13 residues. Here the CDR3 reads CATSSGIGETQYF. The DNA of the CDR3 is TGCGCCACCTCAAGCGGCATAGGGGAGACCCAGTACTTC. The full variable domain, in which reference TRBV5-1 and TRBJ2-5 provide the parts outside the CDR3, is KAGVTQTPRYLIKTRGQQVTLSCSPISGHRSVSWYQQTPGQGLQFLFEYFSETQRNKGNFPGRFSGRQFSNSRSEMNVSTLELGDSALYLCATSSGIGETQYFGPGTRLLVL.

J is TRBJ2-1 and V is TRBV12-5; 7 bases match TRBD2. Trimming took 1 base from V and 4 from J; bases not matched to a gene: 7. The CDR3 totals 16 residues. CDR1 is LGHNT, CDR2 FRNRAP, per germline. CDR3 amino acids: CASGLASSGIYNEQFF. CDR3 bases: TGTGCTAGTGGTTTGGCTTCTAGCGGAATATACAATGAGCAGTTCTTC.

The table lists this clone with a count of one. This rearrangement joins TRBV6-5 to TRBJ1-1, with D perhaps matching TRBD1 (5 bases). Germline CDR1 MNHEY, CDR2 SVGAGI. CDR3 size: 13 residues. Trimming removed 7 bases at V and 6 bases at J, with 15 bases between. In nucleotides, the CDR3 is TGTGCCAGCACACCCACGGGGGGATCTGAAGCTTTCTTT. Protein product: CASTPTGGSEAFF.

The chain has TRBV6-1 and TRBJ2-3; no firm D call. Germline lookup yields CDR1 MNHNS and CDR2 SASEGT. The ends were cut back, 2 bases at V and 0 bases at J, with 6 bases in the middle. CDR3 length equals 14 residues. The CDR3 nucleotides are TGTGCCAGCAGTGAATGGGCTAGCACAGATACGCAGTATTTT. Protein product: CASSEWASTDTQYF.

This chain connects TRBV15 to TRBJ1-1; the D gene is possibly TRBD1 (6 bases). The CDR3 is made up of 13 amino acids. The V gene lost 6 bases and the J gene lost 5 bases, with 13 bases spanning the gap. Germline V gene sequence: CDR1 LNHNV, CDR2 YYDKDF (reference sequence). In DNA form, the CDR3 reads TGTGCCACCAGGGAACAGGGTAGAACTGAAGCTTTCTTT. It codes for CATREQGRTEAFF.

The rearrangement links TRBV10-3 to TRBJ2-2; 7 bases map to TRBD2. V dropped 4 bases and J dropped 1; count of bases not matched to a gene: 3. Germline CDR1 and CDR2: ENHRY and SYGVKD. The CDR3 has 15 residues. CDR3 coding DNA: TGTGCCATCAGTGCGGAGCGGGGGAACACCGGGGAGCTGTTTTTT. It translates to CAISAERGNTGELFF.

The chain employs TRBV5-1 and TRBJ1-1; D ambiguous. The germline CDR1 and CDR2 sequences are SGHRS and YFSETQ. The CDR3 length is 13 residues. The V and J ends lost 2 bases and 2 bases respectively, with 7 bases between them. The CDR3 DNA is TGCGCCAGCAGCTTTGATAGAAACACTGAAGCTTTCTTT. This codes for CASSFDRNTEAFF.

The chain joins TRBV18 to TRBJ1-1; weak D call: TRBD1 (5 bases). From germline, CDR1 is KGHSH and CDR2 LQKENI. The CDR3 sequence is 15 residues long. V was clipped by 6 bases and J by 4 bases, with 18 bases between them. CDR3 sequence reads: CASSDPGAKGTEAFF. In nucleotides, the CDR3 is TGTGCCAGCTCTGATCCTGGGGCAAAGGGCACTGAAGCTTTCTTT.

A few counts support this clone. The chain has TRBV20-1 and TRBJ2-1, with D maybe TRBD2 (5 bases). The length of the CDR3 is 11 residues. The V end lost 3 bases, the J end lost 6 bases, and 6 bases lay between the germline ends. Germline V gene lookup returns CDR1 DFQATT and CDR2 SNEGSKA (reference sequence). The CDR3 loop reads CSASRGNEQFF. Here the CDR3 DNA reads TGCAGTGCTAGTCGGGGCAATGAGCAGTTCTTC.